This T cell receptor beta chain was documented in a study of T-cell reconstitution after alpha-beta-depleted transplantation in children. Regarding the study as a whole: When one year had passed after transplant, most T-cell counts and diversity came from newly produced T cells.

Ten or more counts support this clonotype. Its antigen is not identified. Unmatched junction bases numbered 15, after V lost 5 bases and J lost 7 bases. Germline CDR1 is SQVTM and CDR2 is ANQGSEA. The CDR3 is 17 residues long. Construction of the TCRbeta library involved unique molecular identifiers. From the PCR reads, TCRdb called clonotypes with MiXCR, one entry per CDR3 protein. This sample yields 200,000 to 250,000 distinct CDR3 sequences, of which under 8.5% are seen a single time; approximately 34% belongs to the top ten. This sequence joins TRBV29-1 and TRBJ2-2; TRBD2 agrees at 11 bases. The sequence was collected from a male patient between 2 and 10 years old who had a stem cell transplant for acute myeloid leukemia, so the T cells may come from the graft donor. The sample was PBMCs, mostly from graft donor cells, taken 360 days after TCRalphabeta/CD19-depleted stem cell transplant. The CDR3 here is CSVLSELAGASRGELFF. For the CDR3, the DNA is TGCAGCGTTCTCAGTGAACTAGCGGGAGCCTCTCGCGGGGAGCTGTTTTTT.